The 5 T cell receptor beta chains presented below share a single source sample, sequenced in a study of blood T cell repertoires in COVID-19. Only in-frame clones appear in the TCRdb table, and some are missing; sequencing was by immunoSEQ multiplex PCR. The data show 250,000 to 350,000 clones, roughly 90% seen once. Source material: peripheral blood. These receptors originate from a man aged 18 to 29 with active or convalescent COVID-19.

V is TRBV27 and J is TRBJ2-1, with D possibly being TRBD1 (5 bases). CDR3 length equals 14 residues. CDR1 and CDR2 from the germline V gene are MNHEY and SMNVEV (reference sequence). V dropped 5 bases and J dropped 3 bases, with 11 bases sitting between them. The CDR3: CASSPPDSYNEQFF. In nucleotides, the CDR3 is TGTGCCAGCAGTCCCCCTGACAGCTACAATGAGCAGTTCTTC.

The chain combines TRBV6-1 with TRBJ2-7, with D perhaps matching TRBD2 (6 bases). The CDR3 extends over 14 amino acids. Per the germline V gene, CDR1 is MNHNS and CDR2 is SASEGT. Trimming removed 0 bases from V and 3 bases from J, with 9 bases in between. The CDR3: CASSEAGLYYEQYF. The CDR3 DNA follows: TGTGCCAGCAGTGAAGCGGGACTCTACTACGAGCAGTACTTC.

This chain links TRBV6-6 with TRBJ1-5, with TRBD1 identical over 7 bases. The CDR3 is made up of 17 amino acids. Trimming at V came to 5 bases and at J to 2 bases, leaving 12 bases not matched to a gene. Per the germline V gene, CDR1 is MNHNY and CDR2 is SVGAGI (reference sequence). The chain's CDR3 is CASSHIQDRAGNQPQHF. In DNA form, the CDR3 reads TGTGCCAGCAGTCACATCCAAGACAGGGCCGGCAATCAGCCCCAGCATTTT.

The CDR3 DNA sequence: TGTGCCAGCAGCGTAGGGGGGACTAGCGGGGTATTAGAGACCCAGTACTTC. Translation gives CASSVGGTSGVLETQYF. This rearrangement joins TRBV9 to TRBJ2-5, with 13 positions matching TRBD2. CDR1 is SGDLS and CDR2 is YYNGEE in the germline V gene. The CDR3 consists of 17 residues. After removal of 0 bases from V and 4 bases from J, the junction contained 6 bases not matched to a gene. The full variable domain, completed using reference TRBV9 and TRBJ2-5, is DSGVTQTPKHLITATGQRVTLRCSPRSGDLSVYWYQQSLDQGLQFLIQYYNGEERAKGNILERFSAQQFPDLHSELNLSSLELGDSALYFCASSVGGTSGVLETQYFGPGTRLLVL.

This clone has just one count. This rearrangement joins TRBV7-9 to TRBJ2-1; D possibly corresponds to TRBD1 (6 bases). The germline gives CDR1 SEHNR, CDR2 FQNEAQ (reference sequence). Trimming shortened V by 7 bases and J by 6 bases, and 10 bases separated the two germline ends. This CDR3 region has 12 residues. In DNA, the CDR3 is TGTGCCAGCAAACAGGGAAGCAATGAGCAGTTCTTC. This sequence encodes CASKQGSNEQFF.